A selection of T cell receptor beta chains follows, all from one sample in a study of cytomegalovirus exposure and HLA in healthy donors. Assay used: immunoSEQ multiplex PCR; TCRdb lists only in-frame clones, some missing. The data contain about 180,000 clones, roughly 80% of them singletons. Sequenced sample: PBMCs. Receptors originate from a man between 40 and 49 years old in good health and CMV-seronegative. Each CDR3 is given with its conserved first and last residue. Fields, in order: D gene, clone size, J gene, V gene, CDR3 protein, CDR3 DNA. The D gene is left open where the match is weak. Expanded clones are given a class, and other clones once, few, many or no size at all.

NA NA TRBJ1-2 TRBV30 CAWSSGGRVYGYTF TGTGCCTGGAGTTCGGGGGGCAGGGTCTATGGCTACACCTTC
TRBD1 NA TRBJ2-7 TRBV7-3 CASSPSTGGEQYF TGTGCCAGCAGCCCGAGCACAGGGGGCGAGCAGTACTTC
TRBD1 NA TRBJ1-3 TRBV18 CASSPPDREIRNTIYF TGTGCCAGCTCACCACCGGACAGGGAAATACGAAACACCATATATTTT
TRBD2 NA TRBJ2-5 TRBV5-1 CASSLAPGLAGGTQYF TGCGCCAGCAGCTTGGCCCCGGGACTAGCGGGGGGTACCCAGTACTTC
NA NA TRBJ2-3 TRBV6-5 CASSLAAGDTQYF TGTGCCAGCAGTTTGGCGGCGGGAGATACGCAGTATTTT
NA NA TRBJ1-1 TRBV18 CASSPPRVNTEAFF TGTGCCAGCTCACCACCGAGAGTGAACACTGAAGCTTTCTTT
TRBD1 NA TRBJ2-7 TRBV10-2 CASRLGTGGIYEQYF TGCGCCAGCAGACTAGGTACAGGGGGGATCTACGAGCAGTACTTC
TRBD1 NA TRBJ1-2 TRBV29-1 CSVEDGTGLRDYGYTF TGCAGCGTTGAAGACGGGACAGGGCTCAGGGACTATGGCTACACCTTC
NA NA TRBJ2-3 TRBV30 CAWSRPGVLDTQYF TGTGCCTGGAGTAGGCCAGGGGTCTTAGATACGCAGTATTTT
TRBD2 NA TRBJ2-3 TRBV5-6 CASSRRLAGGYTDTQYF TGTGCCAGCAGCAGGCGACTAGCGGGGGGATACACAGATACGCAGTATTTT
TRBD1 NA TRBJ1-1 TRBV5-1 CASTRQGAQVSTEAFF TGCGCCAGCACCCGACAGGGGGCGCAAGTTAGCACTGAAGCTTTCTTT
TRBD1 NA TRBJ2-2 TRBV5-4 CASSGGQGTGELFF TGTGCCAGCAGCGGCGGACAGGGGACCGGGGAGCTGTTTTTT
NA NA TRBJ1-2 TRBV5-4 CASSLPMPDTNYGYTF TGTGCCAGCAGCTTGCCCATGCCCGACACTAACTATGGCTACACCTTC
TRBD2 NA TRBJ2-3 TRBV19 CASSAYSGRRADTQYF TGTGCCAGTAGTGCCTATAGCGGGAGGAGGGCAGATACGCAGTATTTT
TRBD2 NA TRBJ2-2 TRBV5-1 CASSLAPGLAGPGGELFF TGCGCCAGCAGCTTGGCCCCGGGACTAGCGGGGCCGGGCGGGGAGCTGTTTTTT
NA NA TRBJ1-5 TRBV19 CASSMGGRVNNQPQHF TGTGCCAGTAGTATGGGAGGGAGAGTGAACAATCAGCCCCAGCATTTT
TRBD2 NA TRBJ2-3 TRBV7-9 CASSLVGLAARTDTQYF TGTGCCAGCAGCTTAGTCGGACTAGCAGCGCGCACAGATACGCAGTATTTT
TRBD2 NA TRBJ2-7 TRBV30 CAWRSPGLAVYEQYF TGTGCCTGGCGGAGCCCGGGACTAGCGGTATACGAGCAGTACTTC
TRBD1 NA TRBJ1-2 TRBV19 CASSISNRGGLGYTF TGTGCCAGTAGTATATCTAACAGGGGTGGTCTTGGCTACACCTTC
TRBD1 many TRBJ1-1 TRBV7-2 CASSSGTGNTEAFF TGTGCCAGCAGCTCCGGGACAGGGAACACTGAAGCTTTCTTT
NA NA TRBJ1-4 TRBV11-2 CASSLEGRVFEKLFF TGTGCCAGCAGCTTAGAGGGCAGGGTTTTCGAAAAACTGTTTTTT
TRBD1 few TRBJ1-1 TRBV18 CASSLLTGTGGVNTEAFF TGTGCCAGCTCACTACTCACCGGGACAGGGGGAGTCAACACTGAAGCTTTCTTT
TRBD1 NA TRBJ1-2 TRBV4-1 CASSPRGDRILYGYTF TGCGCCAGCAGCCCTCGGGGGGACAGGATCCTCTATGGCTACACCTTC
NA NA TRBJ1-2 TRBV21-1 CASSKWHRGLYGYTF TGTGCCAGCAGCAAATGGCACAGGGGTCTCTATGGCTACACCTTC
TRBD2 NA TRBJ2-7 TRBV5-1 CASSLSGTSGYEQYF TGCGCCAGCAGCTTGTCCGGGACTAGCGGTTACGAGCAGTACTTC
NA NA TRBJ1-4 TRBV9 CASSDTGGLDEKLFF TGTGCCAGCAGCGACACCGGAGGGCTTGATGAAAAACTGTTTTTT
NA NA TRBJ1-3 TRBV7-2 CASSLAPATGNTIYF TGTGCCAGCAGCTTAGCCCCCGCTACTGGAAACACCATATATTTT
TRBD2 NA TRBJ2-1 TRBV11-3 CASSLDVASGGLNEQFF TGTGCCAGCAGCTTAGATGTGGCTAGCGGAGGTCTTAATGAGCAGTTCTTC
TRBD1 NA TRBJ1-4 TRBV9 CASSAATGANEKLFF TGTGCCAGCAGCGCAGCAACAGGGGCTAATGAAAAACTGTTTTTT
NA once TRBJ1-3 TRBV5-1 CASSLTGGATGNTIYF TGCGCCAGCAGCTTGACGGGGGGCGCGACTGGAAACACCATATATTTT
NA once TRBJ1-1 TRBV5-1 CASSTPEGTEAFF TGCGCCAGCAGCACGCCCGAGGGAACTGAAGCTTTCTTT
NA once TRBJ1-4 TRBV7-9 CASSGRAREKLFF TGTGCCAGCAGCGGGCGGGCCCGTGAAAAACTGTTTTTT
TRBD2 NA TRBJ2-7 TRBV27 CASSSLAGGKVEQYF TGTGCCAGCAGTTCATTAGCGGGAGGAAAGGTCGAGCAGTACTTC
NA NA TRBJ1-1 TRBV19 CASSSQQSTEAFF TGTGCCAGTAGTTCGCAACAGTCCACTGAAGCTTTCTTT
NA few TRBJ1-2 TRBV7-2 CASSLARGTYGYTF TGTGCCAGCAGCTTAGCGCGGGGGACCTATGGCTACACCTTC
TRBD2 NA TRBJ2-7 TRBV7-2 CASSRTAGAAYEQYF TGTGCCAGCAGCCGAACAGCGGGAGCCGCCTACGAGCAGTACTTC
NA NA TRBJ2-5 TRBV30 CAWSERQETQYF TGTGCCTGGAGTGAACGGCAAGAGACCCAGTACTTC
TRBD2 NA TRBJ2-4 TRBV11-3 CASSYSGSSNIQYF TGTGCCAGCAGCTATAGCGGGAGTTCGAACATTCAGTACTTC
TRBD1 once TRBJ2-1 TRBV19 CASSISGTGGLYEQFF TGTGCCAGTAGTATCTCCGGGACAGGGGGCCTGTATGAGCAGTTCTTC
TRBD1 NA TRBJ1-2 TRBV30 CAWNRGDGYTF TGTGCCTGGAACAGGGGGGATGGCTACACCTTC
NA few TRBJ1-3 TRBV18 CASSPTGGNTIYF TGTGCCAGCTCACCGACTGGTGGCAACACCATATATTTT
TRBD1 NA TRBJ1-1 TRBV7-9 CASSYTGATEAFF TGTGCCAGCAGCTATACAGGGGCGACTGAAGCTTTCTTT
NA NA TRBJ2-6 TRBV7-9 CATPSAGQSSGANVLTF TGTGCCACCCCCTCTGCAGGGCAGAGCTCTGGGGCCAACGTCCTGACTTTC
NA NA TRBJ1-2 TRBV4-3 CASSQELTGNYGYTF TGCGCCAGCAGCCAAGAATTAACAGGGAACTATGGCTACACCTTC
NA NA TRBJ1-5 TRBV19 CASRGLSNGNQPQHF TGTGCCAGTAGGGGACTGAGTAATGGCAATCAGCCCCAGCATTTT
NA NA TRBJ1-3 TRBV6-1 CASSANSGNTIYF TGTGCCAGCAGTGCCAACTCTGGAAACACCATATATTTT
NA NA TRBJ2-2 TRBV4-3 CASSQDRGTGTGELFF TGCGCCAGCAGCCAAGACCGGGGGACGGGGACCGGGGAGCTGTTTTTT
NA NA TRBJ1-2 TRBV4-3 CASSQDKQVHYGYTF TGCGCCAGCAGCCAAGATAAGCAGGTTCACTATGGCTACACCTTC
TRBD1 NA TRBJ1-4 TRBV7-2 CASSPPGGESYEKLFF TGTGCCAGCAGCCCCCCAGGGGGAGAGTCGTATGAAAAACTGTTTTTT
TRBD2 NA TRBJ2-7 TRBV2 CASSGHRPGLPIYEQYF TGTGCCTCCTCGGGCCACCGGCCGGGACTACCTATCTACGAGCAGTACTTC
NA NA TRBJ1-1 TRBV7-9 CASSVPGITEAFF TGTGCCAGCAGCGTCCCAGGGATCACTGAAGCTTTCTTT
TRBD1 NA TRBJ2-4 TRBV2 CASSGDRVAKNIQYF TGTGCCAGCAGTGGGGACAGGGTAGCCAAAAACATTCAGTACTTC
NA NA TRBJ2-7 TRBV27 CASNHGYEQYF TGTGCCAGCAACCACGGCTACGAGCAGTACTTC
TRBD1 NA TRBJ1-4 TRBV6-5 CASSARTGLNEKLFF TGTGCCAGCAGTGCACGGACAGGACTGAATGAAAAACTGTTTTTT
NA NA TRBJ1-6 TRBV6-5 CASSYRGLRNSPLHF TGTGCCAGCAGTTACCGGGGGTTGCGTAATTCACCCCTCCACTTT
NA NA TRBJ2-7 TRBV7-7 CASSLGPNSYEQYF TGTGCCAGCAGCTTAGGGCCCAACTCCTACGAGCAGTACTTC
NA few TRBJ2-1 TRBV5-1 CASSFSRVYNEQFF TGCGCCAGCAGCTTTTCCCGAGTGTACAATGAGCAGTTCTTC
TRBD2 NA TRBJ2-4 TRBV19 CASANLWEGSAKNIQYF TGTGCCAGCGCTAACCTTTGGGAGGGCTCGGCCAAAAACATTCAGTACTTC
NA NA TRBJ2-3 TRBV5-1 CASSLTPSVGTDTQYF TGCGCCAGCAGCTTAACGCCTAGCGTCGGTACAGATACGCAGTATTTT
NA NA TRBJ2-7 TRBV7-6 CASSPGYEQYF TGTGCCAGCAGCCCCGGGTACGAGCAGTACTTC